This T cell receptor beta chain was recorded in a study of T cell repertoires in cytomegalovirus infection. Overall study: Well-studied HLA-B-restricted epitopes and recently identified HLA-C-restricted epitopes of CMV were both used in the study. Public TCR beta signatures indicated both CMV infection and matching HLA type. Study-level results: CMV carriers with the relevant HLA were identified by cumulative public TCR beta family frequency. Clonotype analysis showed dominance of the ex vivo response by HLA-C-restricted CMV-specific TCR beta clonotypes.

Comments on this clonotype: Its specificity is not known.

MiXCR, applied by TCRdb to the reads, yields one record per CDR3 protein. The data contain about 920,000 distinct CDR3 sequences, approximately 32% of them seen just once; the ten biggest clones take up around an eighth. Germline trimming cut 3 bases from V and 7 bases from J; bases unmatched to any gene: 6. CDR1 and CDR2 from the germline V gene are MGHRA and YSYEKL. This CDR3 comprises 14 residues. Sequences were derived from cultured CD8+ T cells from PBMCs, sampled from culture after CMV antigen stimulation. V is TRBV4-1 and J is TRBJ2-3; 8 bases line up with TRBD2. This sequence was found in a human donor in good health (CMV status not recorded). Some clones in this sample may be carry-over from other donors' samples. The CDR3 DNA sequence: TGCGCCAGCAGCCACGGGGGGGAACGAAATACGCAGTATTTT. Its protein is CASSHGGERNTQYF.